This T cell receptor (beta chain) derives from a study of T-cell reconstitution after alpha-beta-depleted transplantation in children. Study-level results: By one year post-transplant, T-cell counts and diversity largely arose from T cells that were newly produced.

The library targeted TCRbeta and was prepared with unique molecular identifiers. TCRdb redid the calling of the PCR reads with MiXCR, one entry per CDR3 protein. Here the sample spans roughly 350,000 distinct CDR3 sequences, around 16% being singletons. Concerning this clonotype itself: The antigen remains unidentified.

The CDR3 is 12 amino acids. Germline V lookup: CDR1 DFQATT, CDR2 SNEGSKA (reference sequence). Trimming took 3 bases from V and 5 from J, leaving 10 bases between them. This TCR was sampled from a male patient aged 2-9 years who had a stem cell transplant for acute lymphoblastic leukemia, so the T cells may come from the graft donor. This chain uses TRBV20-1 with TRBJ1-1; perhaps TRBD1 as D (6 bases). The input for sequencing was PBMCs, mostly from graft donor cells, taken 360 days after TCRalphabeta/CD19-depleted stem cell transplant. CDR3 in DNA: TGCAGTGCTAGGCCAAGGGGGACTGAAGCTTTCTTT. Its protein product is CSARPRGTEAFF.